Listed below are T cell receptor beta chains from one sample, sequenced in a study of blood T cell repertoires in COVID-19. The method was immunoSEQ multiplex PCR; TCRdb's version includes in-frame clones alone and lacks a portion of them. The sample consists of hundreds of thousands of clones, around 90% of them appearing once. Sequenced: peripheral blood. These receptors all stem from a woman under 30 who had recovered from COVID-19. Each CDR3 is given with its conserved first and last residue. A D gene is named only where the DNA matches it firmly. The size of a clone is reported for some rows only, either as once, few or many, or as a class for expanded clones.

size	V	D	J	CDR3	DNA
-	TRBV2	TRBD2	TRBJ2-3	CASSALADVLEYF	TGTGCCAGCAGTGCCCTAGCGGATGTTTTAGAGTATTTT
once	TRBV9	TRBD2	TRBJ2-1	CASSVGLAVSYNEQFF	TGTGCCAGCAGCGTAGGACTAGCGGTCTCCTACAATGAGCAGTTCTTC
-	TRBV11-2	TRBD2	TRBJ2-1	CASNPSGRPGDHEQFF	TGTGCCAGCAACCCTAGCGGGAGGCCCGGGGACCATGAGCAGTTCTTC
-	TRBV30	-	TRBJ1-5	CAWSRYREGQPQHF	TGTGCCTGGAGTAGGTACAGGGAAGGTCAGCCCCAGCATTTT
-	TRBV7-2	-	TRBJ1-2	CASSREVAGIYGYTF	TGTGCCAGCAGCCGTGAGGTGGCGGGTATCTATGGCTACACCTTC
-	TRBV19	-	TRBJ2-2	CASSFQGGTGELFF	TGTGCCAGTAGTTTCCAAGGGGGCACCGGGGAGCTGTTTTTT
-	TRBV5-6	-	TRBJ1-2	CASTPGGRYGYTF	TGTGCCAGCACTCCCGGGGGGCGCTATGGCTACACCTTC
-	TRBV2	-	TRBJ1-1	CASSDHRVGNTEAFF	TGTGCCAGCAGTGATCACAGGGTGGGGAACACTGAAGCTTTCTTT
-	TRBV9	TRBD2	TRBJ2-2	CASSVSKPGTSGTGELFF	TGTGCCAGCAGCGTGTCCAAGCCCGGGACTAGCGGGACTGGGGAGCTGTTTTTT
-	TRBV27	-	TRBJ1-2	CASSFRENYGYTF	TGTGCCAGCAGTTTTCGGGAGAACTATGGCTACACCTTC
-	TRBV29-1	-	TRBJ1-3	CSVSTGSGNTIYF	TGCAGCGTTTCAACAGGGTCTGGAAACACCATATATTTT
once	TRBV7-2	-	TRBJ1-1	CASSLSRSNTEAFF	TGTGCCAGCAGCTTATCTAGATCGAACACTGAAGCTTTCTTT
-	TRBV6-6	-	TRBJ1-2	CASRSGYGYTF	TGTGCCAGCAGGTCGGGCTATGGCTACACCTTC
-	TRBV11-3	TRBD2	TRBJ2-5	CASSLAASGEETQYF	TGTGCCAGCAGCTTAGCGGCTAGCGGGGAAGAGACCCAGTACTTC
once	TRBV6-2/TRBV6-3	TRBD1	TRBJ2-3	CASSYWVSTGADTQYF	TGTGCCAGCAGTTACTGGGTGTCGACAGGGGCAGATACGCAGTATTTT
once	TRBV10-3	-	TRBJ2-1	CAISEKPGMRANEQFF	TGTGCCATCAGTGAGAAGCCGGGTATGCGGGCCAATGAGCAGTTCTTC
-	TRBV30	-	TRBJ2-4	CAWSVRWEIAKNIQYF	TGTGCCTGGAGTGTACGGTGGGAGATAGCCAAAAACATTCAGTACTTC
-	TRBV3-1/TRBV3-2	-	TRBJ1-3	CASSQVSGGSGNTIYF	TGTGCCAGCAGCCAAGTTTCGGGGGGCTCCGGAAACACCATATATTTT
-	TRBV6-5	-	TRBJ1-4	CASSYRQGSYGKLFF	TGTGCCAGCAGTTACCGTCAGGGGTCTTACGGAAAACTGTTTTTT
-	TRBV20-1	-	TRBJ1-1	CSASKLEGPWDTEAFF	TGCAGTGCTAGTAAGTTAGAGGGTCCATGGGACACTGAAGCTTTCTTT
-	TRBV27	TRBD2	TRBJ2-1	CASSILAGGSYNEQFF	TGTGCCAGCAGTATACTAGCGGGAGGGTCCTACAATGAGCAGTTCTTC
once	TRBV7-2	-	TRBJ1-2	CASSLALFSGYTF	TGTGCCAGCAGCTTAGCGTTGTTTAGTGGCTACACCTTC
-	TRBV24-1	TRBD2	TRBJ2-2	CATSDFMSGIVTGELFF	TGTGCCACCAGTGATTTTATGAGCGGGATAGTCACCGGGGAGCTGTTTTTT
-	TRBV3-1/TRBV3-2	TRBD2	TRBJ2-5	CASSQPGGETQYF	TGTGCCAGCAGCCAACCCGGGGGGGAGACCCAGTACTTC
-	TRBV11-3	-	TRBJ2-1	CASSLEGYGRHSYNEQFF	TGTGCCAGCAGCTTAGAGGGGTACGGGAGACACTCCTACAATGAGCAGTTCTTC
-	TRBV6-2/TRBV6-3	-	TRBJ1-2	CASSYWPFYGYTF	TGTGCCAGCAGTTACTGGCCTTTCTATGGCTACACCTTC
-	TRBV19	TRBD1	TRBJ1-1	CASSPRQGADTEAFF	TGTGCCAGTAGCCCTCGACAGGGCGCGGACACTGAAGCTTTCTTT
-	TRBV4-3	TRBD1	TRBJ1-6	CASSQVQQGGSPLHF	TGCGCCAGCAGCCAAGTGCAACAGGGGGGCTCACCCCTCCACTTT
once	TRBV10-3	TRBD1	TRBJ1-2	CATNPRDRVSNYGYTF	TGTGCCACAAACCCCCGGGACAGGGTATCTAACTATGGCTACACCTTC
-	TRBV18	-	TRBJ2-3	CASSPSRADTQYF	TGTGCCAGCTCCCCCTCGCGGGCAGATACGCAGTATTTT
-	TRBV27	-	TRBJ2-1	CASSLGGAPYNEQFF	TGTGCCAGCAGCCTCGGCGGGGCTCCTTACAATGAGCAGTTCTTC
-	TRBV7-2	TRBD2	TRBJ2-1	CASSRSGSYNEQFF	TGTGCCAGCAGTCGAAGCGGGAGCTACAATGAGCAGTTCTTC
-	TRBV30	-	TRBJ2-5	CAWTIGGSRETQYF	TGTGCCTGGACTATAGGTGGGAGCCGAGAGACCCAGTACTTC
-	TRBV5-6	-	TRBJ1-2	CASSLGQVRRGYTF	TGTGCCAGCAGCTTGGGACAGGTTAGGAGGGGCTACACCTTC
-	TRBV11-3	-	TRBJ2-2	CASSFTPSGLARGGELFF	TGTGCCAGCAGCTTCACGCCGAGCGGGCTAGCAAGGGGCGGGGAGCTGTTTTTT